This T cell receptor beta chain stems from a study of CD8+ T cells in alopecia areata. As to treatment: oral pan-JAK inhibitor, 5-10 mg twice daily. RNA, once extracted, was reverse transcribed into cDNA for use as the sequencing template. Only in-frame clones appear in the TCRdb table, and some are missing; sequencing was by immunoSEQ multiplex PCR. The repertoire has 60,000 to 85,000 clones, approximately 29% of them found once; the top ten carry under 15%. Germline CDR1 SQVTM, CDR2 ANQGSEA. After removal of 2 bases from V and 5 bases from J, the junction contained 5 bases not matched to a gene. The CDR3 extends over 13 amino acids. Only a few counts were recorded for this clone.

Sequencing was performed on CD8+ T cells sorted from blood, taken at week 4, from a patient treated with tofacitinib. The clonotype was recovered from a human donor with alopecia areata. The rearrangement joins TRBV29-1 to TRBJ2-7; 8 nucleotides line up with TRBD2. The CDR3, as DNA: TGCAGCGTTGAACTGGGACTAGTCAACGAGCAGTACTTC. It codes for CSVELGLVNEQYF.